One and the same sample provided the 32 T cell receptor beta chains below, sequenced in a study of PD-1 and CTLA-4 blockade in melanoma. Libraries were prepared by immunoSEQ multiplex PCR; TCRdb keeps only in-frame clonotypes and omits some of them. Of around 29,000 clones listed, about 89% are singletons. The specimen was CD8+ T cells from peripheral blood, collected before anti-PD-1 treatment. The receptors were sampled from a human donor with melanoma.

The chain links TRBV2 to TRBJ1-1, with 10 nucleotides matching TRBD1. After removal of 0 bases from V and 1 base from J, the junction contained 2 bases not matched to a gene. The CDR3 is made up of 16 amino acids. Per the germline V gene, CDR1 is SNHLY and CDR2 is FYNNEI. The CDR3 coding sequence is TGTGCCAGCAGTGAAGCCCGGGACAGGGGGAACACTGAAGCTTTCTTT. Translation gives CASSEARDRGNTEAFF.

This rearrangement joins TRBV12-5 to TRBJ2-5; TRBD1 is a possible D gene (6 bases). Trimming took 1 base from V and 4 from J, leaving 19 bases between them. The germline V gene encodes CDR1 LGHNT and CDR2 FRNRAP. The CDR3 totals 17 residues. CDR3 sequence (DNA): TGTGCTAGTGGTTTGGACGACAAGGGCAGGGGAAGAGAGACCCAGTACTTC. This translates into CASGLDDKGRGRETQYF.

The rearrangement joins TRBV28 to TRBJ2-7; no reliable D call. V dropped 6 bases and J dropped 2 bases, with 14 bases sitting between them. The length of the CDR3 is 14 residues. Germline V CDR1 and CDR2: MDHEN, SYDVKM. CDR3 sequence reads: CASSVTDDTYEQYF. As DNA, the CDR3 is TGTGCCAGCAGCGTTACGGACGATACCTACGAGCAGTACTTC.

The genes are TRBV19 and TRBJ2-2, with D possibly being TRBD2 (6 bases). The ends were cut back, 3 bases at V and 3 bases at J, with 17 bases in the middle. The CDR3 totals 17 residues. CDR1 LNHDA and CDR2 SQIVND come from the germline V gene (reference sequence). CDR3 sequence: CASSIRGLASYTGELFF. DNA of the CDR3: TGTGCCAGTAGTATTAGGGGTCTAGCGAGTTACACCGGGGAGCTGTTTTTT.

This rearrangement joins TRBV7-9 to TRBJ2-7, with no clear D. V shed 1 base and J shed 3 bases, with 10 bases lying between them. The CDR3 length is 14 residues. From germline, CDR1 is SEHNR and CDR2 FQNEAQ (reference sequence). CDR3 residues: CASSLEGNFYEQYF. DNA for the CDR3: TGTGCCAGCAGCTTAGAAGGCAACTTCTACGAGCAGTACTTC.

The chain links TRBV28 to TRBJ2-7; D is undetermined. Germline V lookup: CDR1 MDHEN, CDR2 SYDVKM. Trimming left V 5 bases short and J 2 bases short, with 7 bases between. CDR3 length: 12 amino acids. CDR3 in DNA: TGTGCCAGCAGTGACGTAGCCTACGAGCAGTACTTC. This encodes CASSDVAYEQYF.

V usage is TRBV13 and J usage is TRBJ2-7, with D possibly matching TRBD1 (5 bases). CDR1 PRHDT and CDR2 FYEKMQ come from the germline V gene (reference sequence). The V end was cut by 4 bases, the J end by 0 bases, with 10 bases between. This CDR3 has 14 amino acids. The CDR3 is CASSSSDSSYEQYF. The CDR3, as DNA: TGTGCCAGCAGCTCGTCAGACAGCTCCTACGAGCAGTACTTC.

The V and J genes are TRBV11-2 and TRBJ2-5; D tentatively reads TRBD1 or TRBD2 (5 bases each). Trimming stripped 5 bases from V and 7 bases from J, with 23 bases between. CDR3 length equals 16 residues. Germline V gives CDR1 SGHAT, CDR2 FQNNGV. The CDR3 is CASSHPIRQGDATQYF. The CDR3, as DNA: TGTGCCAGCAGCCACCCCATTCGGCAAGGGGACGCGACCCAGTACTTC.

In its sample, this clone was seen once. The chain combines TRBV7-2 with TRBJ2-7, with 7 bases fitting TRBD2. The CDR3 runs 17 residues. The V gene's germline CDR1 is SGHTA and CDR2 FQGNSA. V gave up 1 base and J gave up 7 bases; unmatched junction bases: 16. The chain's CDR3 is CASSLGPLAESPNEQYF. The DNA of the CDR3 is TGTGCCAGCAGCTTAGGGCCCCTAGCGGAGTCTCCTAATGAGCAGTACTTC.

The CDR3 nucleotides are TGTGCCACTATGGGACTTCGCAATGAGCAGTTCTTC. Amino acids: CATMGLRNEQFF. V is TRBV15 and J is TRBJ2-1; D may be TRBD2 (6 bases). Looked up from germline, CDR1 is LNHNV and CDR2 is YYDKDF (reference sequence). The CDR3 is 12 residues long. V shed 9 bases and J shed 6 bases, with 12 bases lying between them. The complete variable domain, with remaining parts taken from reference TRBV15 and TRBJ2-1, reads DAMVIQNPRYQVTQFGKPVTLSCSQTLNHNVMYWYQQKSSQAPKLLFHYYDKDFNNEADTPDNFQSRRPNTSFCFLDIRSPGLGDTAMYLCATMGLRNEQFFGPGTRLTVL.

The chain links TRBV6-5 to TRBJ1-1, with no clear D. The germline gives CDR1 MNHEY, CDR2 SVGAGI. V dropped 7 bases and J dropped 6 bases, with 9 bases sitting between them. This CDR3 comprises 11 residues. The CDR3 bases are TGTGCCAGCATCAAAGGTCCTGAAGCTTTCTTT. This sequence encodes CASIKGPEAFF.

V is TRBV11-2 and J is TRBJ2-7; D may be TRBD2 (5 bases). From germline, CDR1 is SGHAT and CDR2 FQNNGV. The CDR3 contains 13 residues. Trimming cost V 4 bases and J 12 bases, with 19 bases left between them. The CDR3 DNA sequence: TGTGCCAGCAGCTCCTTAGCGACCCCTAGGACGTACTTC. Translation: CASSSLATPRTYF.

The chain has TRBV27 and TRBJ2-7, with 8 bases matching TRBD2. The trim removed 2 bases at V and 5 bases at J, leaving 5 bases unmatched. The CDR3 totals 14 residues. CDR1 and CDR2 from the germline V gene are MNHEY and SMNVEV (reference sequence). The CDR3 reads CASSLIRGGDEQYF. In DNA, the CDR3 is TGTGCCAGCAGTTTAATACGGGGGGGGGACGAGCAGTACTTC.

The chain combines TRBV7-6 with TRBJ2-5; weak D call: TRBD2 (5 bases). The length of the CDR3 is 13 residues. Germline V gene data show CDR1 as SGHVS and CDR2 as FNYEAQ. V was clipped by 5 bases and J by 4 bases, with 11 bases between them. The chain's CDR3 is CASSPPGGETQYF. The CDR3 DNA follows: TGTGCCAGCAGCCCCCCAGGAGGAGAGACCCAGTACTTC.

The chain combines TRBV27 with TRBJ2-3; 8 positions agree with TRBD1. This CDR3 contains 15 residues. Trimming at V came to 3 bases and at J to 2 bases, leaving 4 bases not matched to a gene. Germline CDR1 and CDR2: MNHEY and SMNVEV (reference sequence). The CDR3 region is CASSLGTGYTDTQYF. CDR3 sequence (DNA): TGTGCCAGCAGTTTGGGGACAGGTTACACAGATACGCAGTATTTT.

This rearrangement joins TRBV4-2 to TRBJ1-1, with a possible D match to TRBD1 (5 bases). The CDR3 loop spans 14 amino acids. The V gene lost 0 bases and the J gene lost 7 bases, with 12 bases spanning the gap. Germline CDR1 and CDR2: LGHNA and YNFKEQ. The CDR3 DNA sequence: TGTGCCAGCAGCCAAGATCCGGGGCCCGATGAAGCTTTCTTT. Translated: CASSQDPGPDEAFF.

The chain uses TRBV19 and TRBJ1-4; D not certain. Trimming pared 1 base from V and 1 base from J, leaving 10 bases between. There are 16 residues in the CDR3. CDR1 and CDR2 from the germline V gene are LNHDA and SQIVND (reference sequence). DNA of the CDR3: TGTGCCAGTAGTATAGGATCCCTAGGAACTAATGAAAAACTGTTTTTT. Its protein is CASSIGSLGTNEKLFF.

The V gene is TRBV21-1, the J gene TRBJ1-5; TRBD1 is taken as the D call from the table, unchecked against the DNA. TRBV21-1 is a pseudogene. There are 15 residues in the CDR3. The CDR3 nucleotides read TGTGCCAGCAGCGATACCGGGACAGGCAATCAGCCCCAGCATTTT. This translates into CASSDTGTGNQPQHF.

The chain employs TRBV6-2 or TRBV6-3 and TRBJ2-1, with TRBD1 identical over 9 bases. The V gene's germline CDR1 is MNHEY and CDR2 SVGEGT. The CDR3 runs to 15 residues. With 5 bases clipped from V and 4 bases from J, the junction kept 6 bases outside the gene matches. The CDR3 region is CASSPPGQGYNEQFF. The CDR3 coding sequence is TGTGCCAGCAGTCCCCCGGGACAGGGTTACAATGAGCAGTTCTTC.

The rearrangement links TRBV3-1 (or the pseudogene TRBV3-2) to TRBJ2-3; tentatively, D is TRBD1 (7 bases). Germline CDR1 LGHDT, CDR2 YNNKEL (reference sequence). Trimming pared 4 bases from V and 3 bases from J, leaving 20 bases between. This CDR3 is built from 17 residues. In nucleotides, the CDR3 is TGTGCCAGCAGCCTTATGGAAGGCGGGACAGCGACAGATACGCAGTATTTT. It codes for CASSLMEGGTATDTQYF.

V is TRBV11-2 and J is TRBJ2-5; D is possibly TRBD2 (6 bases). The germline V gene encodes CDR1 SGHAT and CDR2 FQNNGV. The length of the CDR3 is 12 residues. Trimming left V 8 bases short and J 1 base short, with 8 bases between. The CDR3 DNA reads TGTGCCAGCGGCGGGATCCAAGAGACCCAGTACTTC. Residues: CASGGIQETQYF.

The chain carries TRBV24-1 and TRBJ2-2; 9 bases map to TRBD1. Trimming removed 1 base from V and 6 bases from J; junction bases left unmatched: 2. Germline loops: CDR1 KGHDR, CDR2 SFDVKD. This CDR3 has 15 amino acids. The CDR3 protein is CATSDFGTGPGELFF. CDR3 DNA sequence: TGTGCCACCAGTGATTTCGGGACAGGGCCCGGGGAGCTGTTTTTT.

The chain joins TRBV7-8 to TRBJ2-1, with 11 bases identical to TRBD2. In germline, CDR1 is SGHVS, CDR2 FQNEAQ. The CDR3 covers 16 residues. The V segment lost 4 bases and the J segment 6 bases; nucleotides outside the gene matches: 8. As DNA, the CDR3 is TGTGCCAGCAGCTCCTCCTTAGCGGGGGGGTTCAATGAGCAGTTCTTC. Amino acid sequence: CASSSSLAGGFNEQFF.

The CDR3 loop is CASSSLRERGETQYF. CDR3 in DNA: TGTGCCAGCAGTTCCCTGAGGGAGCGGGGAGAGACCCAGTACTTC. The rearrangement links TRBV6-2 or TRBV6-3 to TRBJ2-5; TRBD2 matches at 7 bases. The germline V gene has CDR1 MNHEY and CDR2 SVGEGT. There are 15 residues in the CDR3. The ends lost 4 bases at V and 4 bases at J; junction bases unmatched: 9.

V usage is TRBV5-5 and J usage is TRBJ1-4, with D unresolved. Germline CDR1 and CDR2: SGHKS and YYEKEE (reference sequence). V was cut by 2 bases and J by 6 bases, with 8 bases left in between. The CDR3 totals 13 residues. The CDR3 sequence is CASSFPLDEKLFF. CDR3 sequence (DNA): TGTGCCAGCAGCTTTCCATTGGATGAAAAACTGTTTTTT.

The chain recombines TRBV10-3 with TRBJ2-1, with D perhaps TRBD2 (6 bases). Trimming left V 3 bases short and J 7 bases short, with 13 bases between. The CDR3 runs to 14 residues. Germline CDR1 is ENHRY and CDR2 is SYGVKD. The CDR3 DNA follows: TGTGCCATCAGTGAAGTGGACGGGGGTAATGAGCAGTTCTTC. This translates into CAISEVDGGNEQFF.

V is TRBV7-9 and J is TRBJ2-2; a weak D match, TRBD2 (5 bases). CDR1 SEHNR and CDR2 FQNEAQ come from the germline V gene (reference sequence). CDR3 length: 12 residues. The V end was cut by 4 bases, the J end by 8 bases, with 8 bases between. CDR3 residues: CASSSRGGELFF. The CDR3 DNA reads TGTGCCAGCAGCTCACGCGGGGGGGAGCTGTTTTTT.

CDR3 region: CATSDSNGGLYNEQFF. CDR3 nucleotides: TGTGCCACCAGTGATTCCAACGGGGGGCTCTACAATGAGCAGTTCTTC. The chain employs TRBV24-1 and TRBJ2-1, with D possibly TRBD2 on 7 matching bases. This CDR3 region has 16 residues. Germline CDR1 and CDR2: KGHDR and SFDVKD. Deletions cut 2 bases from V and 3 bases from J, with 13 bases between.

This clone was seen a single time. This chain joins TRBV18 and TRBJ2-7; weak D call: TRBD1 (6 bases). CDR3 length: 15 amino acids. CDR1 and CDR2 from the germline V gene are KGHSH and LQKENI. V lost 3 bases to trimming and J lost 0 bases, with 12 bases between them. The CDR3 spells CASSPSTGSSYEQYF. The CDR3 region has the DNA TGTGCCAGCTCACCTAGTACAGGGAGCTCCTACGAGCAGTACTTC.

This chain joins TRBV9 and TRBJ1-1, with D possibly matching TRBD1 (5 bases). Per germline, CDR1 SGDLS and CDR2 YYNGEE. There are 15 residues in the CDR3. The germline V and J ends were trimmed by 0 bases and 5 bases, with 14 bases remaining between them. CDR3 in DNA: TGTGCCAGCAGCGTAGGTGGGGTTGGGGCGACTGAAGCTTTCTTT. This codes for CASSVGGVGATEAFF.

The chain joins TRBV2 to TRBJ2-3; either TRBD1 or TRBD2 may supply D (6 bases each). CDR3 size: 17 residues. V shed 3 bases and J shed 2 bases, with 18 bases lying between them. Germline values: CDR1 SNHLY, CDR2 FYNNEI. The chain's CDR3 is CASSDGGTLLDTDTQYF. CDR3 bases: TGTGCCAGCAGTGACGGAGGGACATTGTTGGACACAGATACGCAGTATTTT.

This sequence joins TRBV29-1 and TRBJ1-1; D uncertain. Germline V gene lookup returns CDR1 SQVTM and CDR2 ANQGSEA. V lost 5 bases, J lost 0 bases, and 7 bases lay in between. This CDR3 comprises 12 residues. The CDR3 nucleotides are TGCAGCGTTACCACACTGAACACTGAAGCTTTCTTT. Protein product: CSVTTLNTEAFF.